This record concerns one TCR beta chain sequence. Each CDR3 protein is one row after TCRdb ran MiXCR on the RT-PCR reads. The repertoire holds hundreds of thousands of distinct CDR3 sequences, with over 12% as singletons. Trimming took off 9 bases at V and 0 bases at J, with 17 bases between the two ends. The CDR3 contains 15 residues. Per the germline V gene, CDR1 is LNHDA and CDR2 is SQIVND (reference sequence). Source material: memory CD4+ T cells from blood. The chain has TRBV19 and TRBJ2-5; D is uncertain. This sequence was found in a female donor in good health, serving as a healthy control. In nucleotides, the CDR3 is TGTGCCAGCTCTTGGCAGGCCTATGACCAAGAGACCCAGTACTTC. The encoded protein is CASSWQAYDQETQYF.